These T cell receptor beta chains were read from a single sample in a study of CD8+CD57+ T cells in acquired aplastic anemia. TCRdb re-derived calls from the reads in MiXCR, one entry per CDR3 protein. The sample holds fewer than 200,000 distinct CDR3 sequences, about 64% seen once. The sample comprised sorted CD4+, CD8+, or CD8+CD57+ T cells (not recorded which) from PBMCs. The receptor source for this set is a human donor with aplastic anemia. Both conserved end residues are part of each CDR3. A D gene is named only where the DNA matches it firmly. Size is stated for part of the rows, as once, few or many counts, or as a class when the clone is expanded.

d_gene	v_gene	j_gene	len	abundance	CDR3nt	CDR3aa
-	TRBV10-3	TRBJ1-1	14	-	TGTGCCATCAGGATCCAGGGTATGAACACTGAAGCTTTCTTT	CAIRIQGMNTEAFF
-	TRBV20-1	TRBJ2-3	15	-	TGCAGTGCTAGTGTTGGGCGGGGAAGCACAGATACGCAGTATTTT	CSASVGRGSTDTQYF
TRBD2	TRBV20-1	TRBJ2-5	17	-	TGCAGTGCTAGAGACCAGAGACTAGCGGGAGACAAAGAGACCCAGTACTTC	CSARDQRLAGDKETQYF
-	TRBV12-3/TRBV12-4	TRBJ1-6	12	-	TGTGCTAGTGGCCCCTATAATTCACCCCTCCACTTT	CASGPYNSPLHF
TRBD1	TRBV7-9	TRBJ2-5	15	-	TGTGCCAGCAGCCACCCGGACAGGGGCCAAGAGACCCAGTACTTC	CASSHPDRGQETQYF
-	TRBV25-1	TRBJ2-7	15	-	TGTGCCAGCAGACCGTGGCCGGGGGTCTCCTACGAGCAGTACTTC	CASRPWPGVSYEQYF
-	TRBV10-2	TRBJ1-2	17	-	TGCGCCAGCAGTGAGTCGACTCGGGGAGGCCCCTGGGATTTATACACCTTC	CASSESTRGGPWDLYTF
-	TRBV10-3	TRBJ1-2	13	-	TGTGCCACCCCAGCAGGGGATAACTGTGGCTACACCTTT	CATPAGDNCGYTF
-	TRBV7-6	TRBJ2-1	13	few	TGTGCCTGGGGGGACTCTTCCTACAATGAGCAGTTCTTC	CAWGDSSYNEQFF
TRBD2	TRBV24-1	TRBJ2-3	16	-	TGTGCCACCAGCGATCCTAGCGGACCTAGCACAGATACGCAGTATTTT	CATSDPSGPSTDTQYF
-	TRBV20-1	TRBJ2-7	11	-	TGCAGTGCTAGACTAGCGCCCGAGCAGTACTTC	CSARLAPEQYF
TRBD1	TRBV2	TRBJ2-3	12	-	TGTGCCAGCCGGACAGGGGCAGATACGCAGTATTTT	CASRTGADTQYF
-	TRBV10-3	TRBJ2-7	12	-	TGTGCCATCAGTGAGACAACTTCCGAGCAGTACTTC	CAISETTSEQYF
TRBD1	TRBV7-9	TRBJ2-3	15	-	TGTGCCAGCACCTCTCCGGGACAGAGCACAGATACGCAGTATTTT	CASTSPGQSTDTQYF
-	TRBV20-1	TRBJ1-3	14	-	TGCAGTGCTAGAGGGCAGGGTTCTGGAAACACCATATATTTT	CSARGQGSGNTIYF
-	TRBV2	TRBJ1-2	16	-	TGTGCCAACCTTCCCGGGACATCTGCAGCTAACTATGGCTACACCTTC	CANLPGTSAANYGYTF
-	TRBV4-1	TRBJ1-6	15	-	TGCGCCAGCAGCCAATTTGTCTTCGGGGATTCACCCCTCCACTTT	CASSQFVFGDSPLHF
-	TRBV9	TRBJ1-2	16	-	TGTGCCAGCAGCGTAGTTAGCGGGTTAAGCGGCTATGGCTACACCTTC	CASSVVSGLSGYGYTF
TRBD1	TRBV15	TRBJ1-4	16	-	TGTGCCACCAGCAGAGATCGAGACAGGGGTAATGAAAAACTGTTTTTT	CATSRDRDRGNEKLFF
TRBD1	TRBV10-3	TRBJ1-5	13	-	TGTGCCAGCGGGCTACAGGGGGATCAGCCCCAGCATTTT	CASGLQGDQPQHF
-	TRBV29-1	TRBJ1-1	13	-	TGCAGCGTAAAGGGACGGTTGAACACTGAAGCTTTCTTT	CSVKGRLNTEAFF
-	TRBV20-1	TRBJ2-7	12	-	TGCAGTGCTAGTCAGGCCGATGGCGAGCAGTACTTC	CSASQADGEQYF
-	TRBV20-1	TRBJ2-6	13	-	TGCAGTGCTCTCCACTCTGGGGCCAACGTCCTGACTTTC	CSALHSGANVLTF
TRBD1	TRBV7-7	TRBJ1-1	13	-	TGTGCTAGCAGCCTGGACAGGGGCACTGAAGTTTTCTTT	CASSLDRGTEVFF
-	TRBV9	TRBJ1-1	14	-	TGTGCCAGCAGCGTAAGCAGGGAAGGGACTGAAGCTTTCTTT	CASSVSREGTEAFF
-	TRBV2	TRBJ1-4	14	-	TGTGCCAGCAGCAGGGACGAGGGGCCTGAAAAACTGTTTTTT	CASSRDEGPEKLFF
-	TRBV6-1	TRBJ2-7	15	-	TGTGCCAGCAGTGAGCAGGGCCGCAGCTCCTACGAGCAGTACTTC	CASSEQGRSSYEQYF
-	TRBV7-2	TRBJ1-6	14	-	TGTGCCAGCAGCTTTGACGGAGGTGGAAGGCCCCTCCACTTT	CASSFDGGGRPLHF
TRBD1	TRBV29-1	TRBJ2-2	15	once	TGCAGCGTTGAAGTTGACAGGGAAGGTACCGGGGAGCTGTTTTTT	CSVEVDREGTGELFF